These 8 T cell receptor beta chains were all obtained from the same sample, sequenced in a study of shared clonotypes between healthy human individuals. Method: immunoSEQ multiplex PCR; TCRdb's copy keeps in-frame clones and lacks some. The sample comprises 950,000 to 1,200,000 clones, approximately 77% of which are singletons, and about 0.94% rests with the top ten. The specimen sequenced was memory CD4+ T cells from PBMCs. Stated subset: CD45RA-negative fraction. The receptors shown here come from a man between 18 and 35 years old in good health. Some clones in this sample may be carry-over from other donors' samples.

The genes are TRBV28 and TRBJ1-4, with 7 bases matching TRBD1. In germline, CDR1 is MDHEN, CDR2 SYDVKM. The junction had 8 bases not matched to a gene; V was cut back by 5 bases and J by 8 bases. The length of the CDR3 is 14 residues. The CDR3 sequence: CASSPGGSIEKLFF. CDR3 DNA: TGTGCCAGCAGTCCAGGGGGGAGTATCGAAAAACTGTTTTTT.

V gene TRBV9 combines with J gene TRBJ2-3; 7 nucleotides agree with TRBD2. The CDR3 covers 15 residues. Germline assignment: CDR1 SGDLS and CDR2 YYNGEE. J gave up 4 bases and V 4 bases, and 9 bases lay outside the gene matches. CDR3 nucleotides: TGTGCCAGCAGCTCCGAGGCGGGAGAGGCAGATACGCAGTATTTT. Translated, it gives CASSSEAGEADTQYF.

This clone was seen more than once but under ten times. The CDR3 sequence: CASSFNRNSYEQYF. The CDR3 DNA is TGTGCCAGCAGTTTCAACAGGAATTCCTACGAGCAGTACTTC. The rearrangement links TRBV6-5 to TRBJ2-7, with D possibly matching TRBD1 (5 bases). The CDR3 loop spans 14 amino acids. The V end was cut by 4 bases, the J end by 1 base, with 11 bases between. CDR1 and CDR2 (germline): MNHEY, SVGAGI.

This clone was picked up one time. The CDR3 DNA is TGTGCCAGCAGTCCCCCGAGCACAGATACGCAGTATTTT. Translation: CASSPPSTDTQYF. V gene TRBV28 combines with J gene TRBJ2-3; D ambiguous. The V gene's germline CDR1 is MDHEN and CDR2 SYDVKM. Trimming removed 5 bases at V and 0 bases at J, with 6 bases between. This CDR3 has 13 amino acids.

CDR3 sequence (DNA): TGTGCCAGTAGTATGGTATCGGTGGGATCGTCTGGAAACACCATATATTTT. It is translated as CASSMVSVGSSGNTIYF. The chain uses TRBV19 and TRBJ1-3; no firm D call. The CDR3 is 17 residues long. The V and J ends lost 3 bases and 1 base respectively, with 16 bases between them. Germline-derived CDR1 and CDR2 are LNHDA and SQIVND (reference sequence).

CDR3 loop: CASSDRAGDYHEQYF. In DNA, the CDR3 is TGTGCCAGCAGTGATAGGGCGGGAGACTACCACGAGCAGTACTTC. This chain links TRBV6-1 with TRBJ2-7; 7 positions match TRBD2. V trimming: 3 bases; J trimming: 5 bases; junction bases outside the gene matches: 10. CDR1 MNHNS and CDR2 SASEGT come from the germline V gene. The CDR3 covers 15 residues.

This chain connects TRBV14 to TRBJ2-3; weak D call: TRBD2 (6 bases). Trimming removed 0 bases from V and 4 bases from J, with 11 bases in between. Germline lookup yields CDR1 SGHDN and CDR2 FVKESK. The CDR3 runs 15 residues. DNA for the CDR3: TGTGCCAGCAGCCAAGATCGATGGGGGGCAGATACGCAGTATTTT. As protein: CASSQDRWGADTQYF. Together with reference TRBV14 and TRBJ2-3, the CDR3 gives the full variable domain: EAGVTQFPSHSVIEKGQTVTLRCDPISGHDNLYWYRRVMGKEIKFLLHFVKESKQDESGMPNNRFLAERTGGTYSTLKVQPAELEDSGVYFCASSQDRWGADTQYFGPGTRLTVL.

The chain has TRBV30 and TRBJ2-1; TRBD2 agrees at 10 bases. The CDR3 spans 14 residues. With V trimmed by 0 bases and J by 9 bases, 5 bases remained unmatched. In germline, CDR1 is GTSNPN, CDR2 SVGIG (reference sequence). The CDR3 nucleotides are TGTGCCTGGAGTGTAAGCGGGAGGGCCCCTGAGCAGTTCTTC. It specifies CAWSVSGRAPEQFF.